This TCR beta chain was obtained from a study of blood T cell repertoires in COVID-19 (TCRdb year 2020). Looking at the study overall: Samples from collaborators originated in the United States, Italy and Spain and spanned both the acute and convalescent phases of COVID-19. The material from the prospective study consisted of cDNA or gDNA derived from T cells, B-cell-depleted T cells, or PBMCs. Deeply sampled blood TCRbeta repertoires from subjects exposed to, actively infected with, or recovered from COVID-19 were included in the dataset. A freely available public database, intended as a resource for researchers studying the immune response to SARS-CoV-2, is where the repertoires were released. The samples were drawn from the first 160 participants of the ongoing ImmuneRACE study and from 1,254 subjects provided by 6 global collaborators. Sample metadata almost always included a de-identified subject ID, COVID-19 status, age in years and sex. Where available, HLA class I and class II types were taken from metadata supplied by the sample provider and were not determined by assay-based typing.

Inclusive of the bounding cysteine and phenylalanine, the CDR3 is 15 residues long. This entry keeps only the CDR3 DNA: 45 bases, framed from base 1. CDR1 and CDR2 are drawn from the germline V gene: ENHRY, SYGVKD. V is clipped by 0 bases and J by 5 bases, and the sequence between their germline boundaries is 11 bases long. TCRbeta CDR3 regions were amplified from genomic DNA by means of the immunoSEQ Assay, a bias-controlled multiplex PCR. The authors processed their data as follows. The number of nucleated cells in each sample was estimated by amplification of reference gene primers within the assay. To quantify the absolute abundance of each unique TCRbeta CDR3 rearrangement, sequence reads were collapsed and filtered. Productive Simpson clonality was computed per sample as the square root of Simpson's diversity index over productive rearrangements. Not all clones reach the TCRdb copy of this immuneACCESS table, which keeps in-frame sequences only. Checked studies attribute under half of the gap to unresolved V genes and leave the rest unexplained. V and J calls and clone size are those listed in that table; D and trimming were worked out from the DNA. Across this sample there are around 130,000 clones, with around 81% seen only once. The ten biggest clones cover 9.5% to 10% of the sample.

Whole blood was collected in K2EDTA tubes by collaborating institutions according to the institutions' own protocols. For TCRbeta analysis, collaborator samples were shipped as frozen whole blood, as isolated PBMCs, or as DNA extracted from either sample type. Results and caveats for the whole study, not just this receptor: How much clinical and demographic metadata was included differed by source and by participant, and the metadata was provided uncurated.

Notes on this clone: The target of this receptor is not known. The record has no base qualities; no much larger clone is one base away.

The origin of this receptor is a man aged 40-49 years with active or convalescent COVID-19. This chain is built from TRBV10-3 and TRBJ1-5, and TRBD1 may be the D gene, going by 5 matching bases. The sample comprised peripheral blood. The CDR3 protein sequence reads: CAISESDQGHQPQHF. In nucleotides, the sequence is TGTGCCATCAGTGAGTCGGACCAGGGCCATCAGCCCCAGCATTTT.